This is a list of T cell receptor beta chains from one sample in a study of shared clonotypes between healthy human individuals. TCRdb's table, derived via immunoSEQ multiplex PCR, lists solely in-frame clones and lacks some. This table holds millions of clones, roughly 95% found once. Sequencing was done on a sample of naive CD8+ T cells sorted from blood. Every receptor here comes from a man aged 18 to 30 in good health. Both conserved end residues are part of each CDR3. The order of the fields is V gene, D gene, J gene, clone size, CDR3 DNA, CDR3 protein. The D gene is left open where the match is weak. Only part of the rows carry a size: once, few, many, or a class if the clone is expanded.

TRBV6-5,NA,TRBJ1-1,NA,TGTGCCAGCAGTCCCTACCGCGGGGGGAACACTGAAGCTTTCTTT,CASSPYRGGNTEAFF
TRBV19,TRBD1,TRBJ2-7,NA,TGTGCCAGTAGTATACGGACAGGGGCTATCTACGAGCAGTACTTC,CASSIRTGAIYEQYF
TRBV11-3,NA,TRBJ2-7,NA,TGTGCCAGCAGCTCCTTTTCCGGCGAGCAGTACTTC,CASSSFSGEQYF
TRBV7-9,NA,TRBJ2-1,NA,TGTGCCAGTGATCATGGGGATAGACCCTACAATGAGCAGTTCTTC,CASDHGDRPYNEQFF
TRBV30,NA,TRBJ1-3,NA,TGTGCCTGGAGTGTACTTGGGGACACCATATATTTT,CAWSVLGDTIYF
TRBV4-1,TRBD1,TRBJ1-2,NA,TGCGCCAGCAGCCCAGAAACAGGGGACTATGGCTACACCTTC,CASSPETGDYGYTF
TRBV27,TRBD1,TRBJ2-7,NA,TGTGCCAGCAGTTCCCTTCTGGACAGGGCGCCTTCCTACGAGCAGTACTTC,CASSSLLDRAPSYEQYF
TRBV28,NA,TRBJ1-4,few,TGTGCCAGCAACAGACATGAGGAGGAAAAACTGTTTTTT,CASNRHEEEKLFF
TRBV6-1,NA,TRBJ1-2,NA,TGTGCCAGTGGGGACTGGGGCTATGGCTACACCTTC,CASGDWGYGYTF
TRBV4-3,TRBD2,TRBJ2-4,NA,TGCGCCAGCAGCCAAGATTTTAGCGGGAGTGCGGACATTCAGTACTTC,CASSQDFSGSADIQYF
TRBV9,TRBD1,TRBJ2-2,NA,TGTGCCAGCAGCGTAGAGAGGACAGGGATTTTCGGGGAGCTGTTTTTT,CASSVERTGIFGELFF
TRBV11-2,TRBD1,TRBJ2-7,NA,TGTGCCAGCAGCTTAGGGCAGGGGGCAAGCGAGCAGTACTTC,CASSLGQGASEQYF
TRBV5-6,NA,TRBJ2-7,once,TGTGCCAGCAGCTTTAGGCCCCGACAGGTCTGGCCCTACGAGCAGTACTTC,CASSFRPRQVWPYEQYF
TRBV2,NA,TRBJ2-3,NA,TGTGCCAGCAGTGAGGGGGGAAGCACAGATACGCAGTATTTT,CASSEGGSTDTQYF